This entry concerns a single TCR beta chain. These data come from a study of OX40 agonist ivuxolimab in advanced cancers. As for the study in general: Partial responses occurred in Three dose-escalation patients, one with hepatocellular carcinoma and two with cutaneous melanoma.

At baseline, cycle 4 day 1, and cycle 7 day 1, blood was sampled. Germline CDR1 and CDR2: MNHEY and SVGAGI. The length of the CDR3 is 15 residues. V lost 5 bases, J lost 4 bases, and 8 bases stayed unmatched. Sequencing used immunoSEQ multiplex PCR; TCRdb keeps in-frame clones, though not all of them. Of roughly 74,000 clones in the sample, over 80% were seen once. This TCR was recovered from an adult with an advanced solid tumor such as melanoma, head and neck, liver or kidney cancer. The rearrangement links TRBV6-5 to TRBJ1-1; 9 bases fit TRBD1. Here the sequenced sample was CD4+ or CD8+ T cells sorted from blood, taken in a trial of the OX40 agonist ivuxolimab. The CDR3 loop reads CASSGQGLGGTEAFF. The CDR3 DNA follows: TGTGCCAGCAGTGGACAGGGGCTGGGTGGCACTGAAGCTTTCTTT.